This T cell receptor beta chain was found in a study of cytomegalovirus exposure and HLA in healthy donors. This PCR relied on a set of 60 Vbeta primers and 13 Jbeta primers. The repertoire was sequenced with immunoSEQ multiplex PCR; TCRdb's copy has only in-frame clones and lacks some. Its clone listing holds tens of thousands of clones. This CDR3 has 16 amino acids. Trimming at V came to 2 bases and at J to 7 bases, leaving 9 bases not matched to a gene. CDR1 MNHNY and CDR2 SVGAGI come from the germline V gene (reference sequence). Input material: PBMCs. The TCR was taken from a male donor in good health and CMV-seronegative. V usage is TRBV6-6 and J usage is TRBJ1-4; 8 nucleotides agree with TRBD1. CDR3 DNA: TGTGCCAGCAGTTACGTCCAGGGGGCGTACGGTGAAAAACTGTTTTTT. Translating gives CASSYVQGAYGEKLFF.